The TCR beta chain under discussion was sequenced for a study of radiation and T cells in renal cell carcinoma. Trimming took off 4 bases at V and 10 bases at J, with 9 bases between the two ends. The CDR3 is 11 amino acids. The germline V gene has CDR1 SGHNT and CDR2 YYREEE (reference sequence). This sample's time point: baseline pretreatment blood. Described treatment: 15 Gy SBRT to primary tumor, nephrectomy 4 weeks later. The tumor was a clear cell renal cell carcinoma. The sample holds a few counts of this clone. The assay was immunoSEQ multiplex PCR, and TCRdb's table has in-frame clones only and misses some. This table holds 55,000 to 65,000 clones, approximately 80% found once.

The source is a man in his fifties or sixties with renal cell carcinoma. Sequencing was performed on blood, taken from a patient whose treatment included radiotherapy and nephrectomy. The rearrangement uses TRBV5-4 and TRBJ2-1; D ambiguous. For the CDR3, the DNA is TGTGCCAGCAGCCAAGGACCAGAGCAGTTCTTC. The encoded protein is CASSQGPEQFF.